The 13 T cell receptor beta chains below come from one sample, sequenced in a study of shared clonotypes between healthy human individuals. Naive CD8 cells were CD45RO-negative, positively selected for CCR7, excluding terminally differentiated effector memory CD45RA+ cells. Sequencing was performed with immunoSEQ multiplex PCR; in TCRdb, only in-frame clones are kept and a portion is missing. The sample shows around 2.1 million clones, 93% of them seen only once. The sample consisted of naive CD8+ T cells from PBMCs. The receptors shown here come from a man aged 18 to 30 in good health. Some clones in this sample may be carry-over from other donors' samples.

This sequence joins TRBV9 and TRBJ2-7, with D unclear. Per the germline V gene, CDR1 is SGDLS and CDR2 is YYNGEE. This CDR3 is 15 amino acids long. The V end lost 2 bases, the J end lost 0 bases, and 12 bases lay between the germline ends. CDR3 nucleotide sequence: TGTGCCAGCAGCGTTTTAGATTCGGACTCCTACGAGCAGTACTTC. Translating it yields CASSVLDSDSYEQYF.

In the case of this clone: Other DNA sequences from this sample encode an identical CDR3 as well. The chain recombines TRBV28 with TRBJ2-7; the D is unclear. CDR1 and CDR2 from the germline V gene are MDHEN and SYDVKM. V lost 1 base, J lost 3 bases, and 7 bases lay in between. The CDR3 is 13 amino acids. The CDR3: CASSLLGGYEQYF. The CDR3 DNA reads TGTGCCAGCAGTTTATTGGGCGGCTACGAGCAGTACTTC.

CDR3 amino acids: CSVELVAEETQYF. The CDR3 DNA reads as TGCAGCGTTGAACTGGTGGCAGAAGAGACCCAGTACTTC. This chain uses TRBV29-1 with TRBJ2-5, with D hard to call. Trimming took off 2 bases at V and 3 bases at J, with 10 bases between the two ends. Germline V CDR1 and CDR2: SQVTM, ANQGSEA. This CDR3 region has 13 residues.

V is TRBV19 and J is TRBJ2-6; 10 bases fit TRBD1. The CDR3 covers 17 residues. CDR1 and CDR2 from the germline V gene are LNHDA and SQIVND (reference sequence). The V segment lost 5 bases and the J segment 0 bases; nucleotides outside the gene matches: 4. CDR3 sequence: CASSFGTGVSGANVLTF. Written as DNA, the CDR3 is TGTGCCAGTAGTTTTGGGACAGGGGTCTCTGGGGCCAACGTCCTGACTTTC.

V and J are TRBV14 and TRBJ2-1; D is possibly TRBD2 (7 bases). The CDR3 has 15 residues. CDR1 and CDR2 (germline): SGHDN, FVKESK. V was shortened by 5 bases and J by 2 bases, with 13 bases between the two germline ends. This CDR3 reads CASSGGALAYNEQFF. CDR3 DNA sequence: TGTGCCAGCAGCGGGGGGGCCCTAGCCTACAATGAGCAGTTCTTC.

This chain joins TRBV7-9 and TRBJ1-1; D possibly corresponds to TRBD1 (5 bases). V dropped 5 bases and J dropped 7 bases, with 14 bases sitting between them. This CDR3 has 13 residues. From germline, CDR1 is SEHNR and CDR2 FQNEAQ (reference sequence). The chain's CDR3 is CASSPDRDGEAFF. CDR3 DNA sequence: TGTGCCAGCAGCCCAGACCGGGACGGTGAAGCTTTCTTT. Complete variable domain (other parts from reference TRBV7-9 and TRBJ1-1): DTGVSQNPRHKITKRGQNVTFRCDPISEHNRLYWYRQTLGQGPEFLTYFQNEAQLEKSRLLSDRFSAERPKGSFSTLEIQRTEQGDSAMYLCASSPDRDGEAFFGQGTRLTVV.

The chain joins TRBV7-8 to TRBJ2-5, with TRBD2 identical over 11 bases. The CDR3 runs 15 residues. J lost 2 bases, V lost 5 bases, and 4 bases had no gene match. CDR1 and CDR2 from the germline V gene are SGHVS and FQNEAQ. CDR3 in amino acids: CASSTLAGAQETQYF. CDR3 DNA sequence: TGTGCCAGCAGCACACTAGCGGGAGCTCAAGAGACCCAGTACTTC.

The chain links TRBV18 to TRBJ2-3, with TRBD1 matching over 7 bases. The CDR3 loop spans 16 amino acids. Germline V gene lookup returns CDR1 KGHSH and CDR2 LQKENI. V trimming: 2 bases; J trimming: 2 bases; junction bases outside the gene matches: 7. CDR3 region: CASSPGTAYFTDTQYF. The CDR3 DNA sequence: TGTGCCAGCTCACCAGGGACAGCCTATTTCACAGATACGCAGTATTTT.

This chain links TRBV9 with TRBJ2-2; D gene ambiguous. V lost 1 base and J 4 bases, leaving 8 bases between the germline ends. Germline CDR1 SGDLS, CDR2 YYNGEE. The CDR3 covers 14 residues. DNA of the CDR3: TGTGCCAGCAGCGTAACCCACCGCACCGGGGAGCTGTTTTTT. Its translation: CASSVTHRTGELFF.

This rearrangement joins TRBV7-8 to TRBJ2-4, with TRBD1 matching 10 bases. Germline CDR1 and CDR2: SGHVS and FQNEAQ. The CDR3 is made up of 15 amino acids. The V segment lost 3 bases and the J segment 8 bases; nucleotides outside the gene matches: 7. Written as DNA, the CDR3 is TGTGCCAGCAGCTTTATGACAGGGGGCACGGACATTCAGTACTTC. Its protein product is CASSFMTGGTDIQYF.

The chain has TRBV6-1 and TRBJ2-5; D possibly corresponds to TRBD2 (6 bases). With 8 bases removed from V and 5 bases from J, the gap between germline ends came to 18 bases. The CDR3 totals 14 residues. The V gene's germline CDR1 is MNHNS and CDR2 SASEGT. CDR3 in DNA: TGTGCCAGCGGGAGGATGCCAGCCAGGGAGACCCAGTACTTC. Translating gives CASGRMPARETQYF.

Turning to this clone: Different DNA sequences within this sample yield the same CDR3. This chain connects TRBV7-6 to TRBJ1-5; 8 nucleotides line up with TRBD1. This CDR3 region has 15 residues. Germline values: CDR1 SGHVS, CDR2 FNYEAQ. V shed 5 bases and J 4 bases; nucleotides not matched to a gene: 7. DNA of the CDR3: TGTGCCAGCAGCCTCGGGACAGGATCGAATCAGCCCCAGCATTTT. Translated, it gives CASSLGTGSNQPQHF.

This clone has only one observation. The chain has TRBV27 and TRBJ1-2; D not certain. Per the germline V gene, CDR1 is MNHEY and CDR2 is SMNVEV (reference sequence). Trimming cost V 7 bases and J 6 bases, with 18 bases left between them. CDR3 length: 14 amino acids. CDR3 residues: CASMGENLRDGYTF. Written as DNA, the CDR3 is TGTGCCAGCATGGGTGAGAACCTCCGGGATGGCTACACCTTC.